This TCR beta chain is drawn from a study of beta chain features in type 1 diabetes. Study-wide results and limits: For patients and controls alike, PCR might favor shorter templates to the same degree.

Germline lookup yields CDR1 LGHNT and CDR2 FRNRAP. The CDR3 spans 14 residues. The investigators reverse transcribed all of the isolated RNA, so they sequenced expressed TCRB transcripts. Some clones are missing from TCRdb's copy, which holds only in-frame ones; the method was immunoSEQ multiplex PCR. The sample holds more than 300,000 clones, under 8.5% seen once. This clone showed up just a few times. Its specificity is not known. A read error may produce the germline difference seen at one junction end. Different DNA sequences within this sample yield the same CDR3. The chain links TRBV12-5 to TRBJ2-2; tentatively, D is TRBD1 (6 bases). Sequencing was performed on central memory CD4+ T cells from blood. This sequence originates from a woman between 18 and 29 years old in good health. The CDR3 DNA reads as TGTGCTAGTGGGTTGGGACAGAACACCGGGGAGCTGTTTTTT. Its translation is CASGLGQNTGELFF.